The clone carrying this TCR beta chain appeared once. Its antigen remains unknown. The data are from a study of OX40 agonist ivuxolimab in advanced cancers. Clones were read by immunoSEQ multiplex PCR, and TCRdb kept only the in-frame ones, dropping some. The sample holds 80,000 to 100,000 clones, 90% to 95% seen once. Study-wide results and limits: Expansion of clones was among the lowest in partial responders at 0.1-3.0 mg/kg.

The source of this sequence is an adult with an advanced solid tumor such as melanoma, head and neck, liver or kidney cancer. Source: CD4+ or CD8+ T cells sorted from blood, taken in a trial of the OX40 agonist ivuxolimab.

The CDR3 loop reads CASRRPGGHTEAFF. In nucleotides, the CDR3 is TGTGCCAGCAGGCGTCCGGGGGGGCACACTGAAGCTTTCTTT. This chain uses TRBV6-1 with TRBJ1-1, with a tentative D call TRBD1 (6 bases). Looked up from germline, CDR1 is MNHNS and CDR2 is SASEGT. This CDR3 has 14 residues. The V and J ends lost 6 bases and 3 bases respectively, with 14 bases between them.